Each of the 26 T cell receptor beta chains below was sequenced from the same sample in a study of cytomegalovirus exposure and HLA in healthy donors. With 60 Vbeta and 13 Jbeta primers, the PCR was carried out. Sequencing used immunoSEQ multiplex PCR; TCRdb keeps in-frame clones, though not all of them. The sample consists of some 150,000 clones, more than 75% of them appearing once. The sequencing input was PBMCs. These TCRs come from a man under 40 in good health and CMV-seropositive.

This sequence joins TRBV6-1 and TRBJ1-2; D gene uncertain. Trimming shortened V by 8 bases and J by 1 base, and 17 bases separated the two germline ends. The CDR3 is made up of 15 amino acids. In germline, CDR1 is MNHNS, CDR2 SASEGT. The CDR3 DNA reads as TGTGCCAGCGTCAATTACGGAGAGGGTAACTATGGCTACACCTTC. It encodes CASVNYGEGNYGYTF.

V usage is TRBV7-2 and J usage is TRBJ2-3; 11 positions match TRBD1. CDR3 length: 18 residues. Germline-derived CDR1 and CDR2 are SGHTA and FQGNSA. V shed 5 bases, J shed 4 bases, and the junction held 14 bases outside the gene matches. CDR3 protein: CASSPKSMRTGGADTQYF. Written as DNA, the CDR3 is TGTGCCAGCAGCCCTAAATCAATGAGGACAGGGGGCGCAGATACGCAGTATTTT. Looking up the rest from reference TRBV7-2 and TRBJ2-3 gives the full variable domain: GAGVSQSPSNKVTEKGKDVELRCDPISGHTALYWYRQSLGQGLEFLIYFQGNSAPDKSGLPSDRFSAERTGGSVSTLTIQRTQQEDSAVYLCASSPKSMRTGGADTQYFGPGTRLTVL.

This sequence joins TRBV7-8 and TRBJ2-5, with D possibly matching TRBD2 (7 bases). Per germline, CDR1 SGHVS and CDR2 FQNEAQ. V lost 5 bases, J lost 7 bases, and 11 bases lay in between. The CDR3 runs to 12 residues. The CDR3 DNA sequence: TGTGCCAGCAGCAGGGAGGGGGGGACCCAGTACTTC. Its translation is CASSREGGTQYF.

In its sample, this clone was seen once. Other DNA sequences in this sample translate to the same CDR3. The chain uses TRBV10-3 and TRBJ2-1, with 8 nucleotides matching TRBD2. The CDR3 sequence is 17 residues long. Germline V gives CDR1 ENHRY, CDR2 SYGVKD. V trimming: 7 bases; J trimming: 5 bases; junction bases outside the gene matches: 16. The CDR3 DNA sequence: TGTGCCATCACCTTAGAACAAGGGGGACTAGGCAACAATGAGCAGTTCTTC. Protein product: CAITLEQGGLGNNEQFF.

The gene calls are TRBV9 and TRBJ1-6; D is perhaps TRBD1 (5 bases). Germline CDR1 SGDLS, CDR2 YYNGEE. The V end lost 0 bases, the J end lost 7 bases, and 8 bases lay between the germline ends. This CDR3 is 14 amino acids long. The CDR3 protein is CASSVGGENSPLHF. As DNA, the CDR3 is TGTGCCAGCAGCGTAGGGGGGGAAAATTCACCCCTCCACTTT.

The rearrangement joins TRBV12-5 to TRBJ2-2, with D possibly being TRBD1 (6 bases). The CDR3 sequence is 13 residues long. V lost 5 bases and J lost 7, with 11 bases in between. Germline V gives CDR1 LGHNT, CDR2 FRNRAP. This CDR3 is CASGINRVGELFF. The CDR3 coding sequence is TGTGCTAGTGGTATCAACAGGGTCGGGGAGCTGTTTTTT.

This chain links TRBV27 with TRBJ1-1; D unresolved. CDR1 and CDR2 (germline): MNHEY, SMNVEV (reference sequence). The V gene lost 0 bases and the J gene lost 0 bases, with 8 bases spanning the gap. The CDR3 is made up of 15 amino acids. In DNA form, the CDR3 reads TGTGCCAGCAGTTTATCAACACTAATGAACACTGAAGCTTTCTTT. Protein product: CASSLSTLMNTEAFF.

The chain carries TRBV9 and TRBJ2-7; 7 nucleotides match TRBD1. CDR3 length: 12 residues. V shed 4 bases, J shed 5 bases, and the junction held 3 bases outside the gene matches. CDR1 SGDLS and CDR2 YYNGEE come from the germline V gene. The CDR3 DNA reads TGTGCCAGCAGCATGACAGGGCACGAGCAGTACTTC. Protein sequence: CASSMTGHEQYF. Drawing the rest from reference TRBV9 and TRBJ2-7, the complete variable domain is DSGVTQTPKHLITATGQRVTLRCSPRSGDLSVYWYQQSLDQGLQFLIQYYNGEERAKGNILERFSAQQFPDLHSELNLSSLELGDSALYFCASSMTGHEQYFGPGTRLTVT.

V usage is TRBV30 and J usage is TRBJ1-1; no reliable D call. From germline, CDR1 is GTSNPN and CDR2 SVGIG (reference sequence). This CDR3 has 15 residues. V gave up 4 bases and J gave up 1 base, with 16 bases separating them. CDR3 protein: CAWKEDGLGNTEAFF. CDR3 bases: TGTGCCTGGAAGGAAGATGGACTGGGGAACACTGAAGCTTTCTTT.

This chain joins TRBV7-9 and TRBJ2-2; possibly TRBD2 for D (6 bases). Germline V CDR1 and CDR2: SEHNR, FQNEAQ (reference sequence). The ends were cut back, 0 bases at V and 5 bases at J, with 13 bases in the middle. This CDR3 has 16 residues. The CDR3 protein is CASSLAGGTGTGELFF. CDR3 nucleotide sequence: TGTGCCAGCAGCTTAGCGGGCGGGACGGGGACCGGGGAGCTGTTTTTT.

This clone was seen a handful of times. The rearrangement uses TRBV7-2 and TRBJ1-3; 7 nucleotides agree with TRBD1. The CDR3 is 17 residues long. CDR1 and CDR2 from the germline V gene are SGHTA and FQGNSA. The V gene end was trimmed by 5 bases and the J gene end by 0 bases; junction bases not matched to a gene: 10. The CDR3 DNA reads as TGTGCCAGCAGCCCGAACCCGGGACAGATCTCTGGAAACACCATATATTTT. Its protein product is CASSPNPGQISGNTIYF. Complete variable domain (other parts from reference TRBV7-2 and TRBJ1-3): GAGVSQSPSNKVTEKGKDVELRCDPISGHTALYWYRQSLGQGLEFLIYFQGNSAPDKSGLPSDRFSAERTGGSVSTLTIQRTQQEDSAVYLCASSPNPGQISGNTIYFGEGSWLTVV.

The gene calls are TRBV1 and TRBJ2-5; the table calls TRBD2, which could not be checked here. TRBV1 is described as a pseudogene. This CDR3 has 17 residues. In DNA, the CDR3 is TGCACCAGCAGCCAAGAGTCGATCCGGGTCCCGGGTTGGACCCAGTACTTC. This translates into CTSSQESIRVPGWTQYF.

This chain links TRBV6-5 with TRBJ1-1; TRBD1 is a possible D gene (5 bases). This CDR3 comprises 15 residues. The V and J ends lost 8 bases and 1 base respectively, with 17 bases between them. Per the germline V gene, CDR1 is MNHEY and CDR2 is SVGAGI. The CDR3 protein is CASDYTPGGNTEAFF. CDR3 DNA sequence: TGTGCCAGCGACTACACGCCGGGGGGGAACACTGAAGCTTTCTTT.

The chain uses TRBV18 and TRBJ2-3; D call uncertain. The ends were cut back, 0 bases at V and 0 bases at J, with 7 bases in the middle. Germline V lookup: CDR1 KGHSH, CDR2 LQKENI. The CDR3 is 15 residues long. In DNA, the CDR3 is TGTGCCAGCTCACCACCGATGGCTAGCACAGATACGCAGTATTTT. Encoded protein: CASSPPMASTDTQYF.

This clone was seen a handful of times. The chain combines TRBV13 with TRBJ1-1; D ambiguous. V was cut by 5 bases and J by 0 bases, with 10 bases left in between. Germline V gene sequence: CDR1 PRHDT, CDR2 FYEKMQ (reference sequence). CDR3 size: 14 residues. The DNA for the CDR3 is TGTGCCAGCAGCACGGGAGAACTGAACACTGAAGCTTTCTTT. This codes for CASSTGELNTEAFF.

The chain couples TRBV5-1 to TRBJ2-3; TRBD1 agrees at 8 bases. V gave up 5 bases and J gave up 1 base; unmatched junction bases: 3. CDR1 is SGHRS and CDR2 is YFSETQ in the germline V gene. This CDR3 has 14 residues. This CDR3 reads CASREGQGTDTQYF. The DNA of the CDR3 is TGCGCCAGCAGGGAGGGACAGGGCACAGATACGCAGTATTTT.

V is TRBV6-1 and J is TRBJ1-4; D is undetermined. The germline V gene has CDR1 MNHNS and CDR2 SASEGT. V was cut by 6 bases and J by 0 bases, with 11 bases left in between. This CDR3 contains 15 residues. CDR3 coding DNA: TGTGCCAGCAGCTCGAGGCCCTCAACTAATGAAAAACTGTTTTTT. This codes for CASSSRPSTNEKLFF.

The chain employs TRBV2 and TRBJ2-5, with 9 bases lining up with TRBD1. CDR3 length: 14 residues. V gave up 7 bases and J gave up 7 bases; unmatched junction bases: 10. The germline gives CDR1 SNHLY, CDR2 FYNNEI. CDR3 nucleotides: TGTGCCAGCACGGGACAGGGTCGATCCGGGACCCAGTACTTC. It yields the protein CASTGQGRSGTQYF.

This chain connects TRBV9 to TRBJ1-5; the match to TRBD1 covers 8 bases. Germline V lookup: CDR1 SGDLS, CDR2 YYNGEE. This CDR3 is built from 16 residues. Unmatched junction bases numbered 4, after V lost 2 bases and J lost 0 bases. The CDR3 loop reads CASSVGTGDSNQPQHF. DNA of the CDR3: TGTGCCAGCAGCGTCGGGACAGGAGATAGCAATCAGCCCCAGCATTTT.

The J gene is TRBJ2-1, the V gene TRBV13; TRBD1 matches 9 bases. This CDR3 is 15 amino acids long. V lost 3 bases, J lost 6 bases, and 6 bases stayed unmatched. Germline V lookup: CDR1 PRHDT, CDR2 FYEKMQ (reference sequence). CDR3 in amino acids: CASSFYRGRGNEQFF. The DNA for the CDR3 is TGTGCCAGCAGCTTCTACAGGGGGCGAGGCAATGAGCAGTTCTTC.

This clone was counted a single time. The chain carries TRBV28 and TRBJ2-7; 9 nucleotides line up with TRBD1. The germline CDR1 and CDR2 sequences are MDHEN and SYDVKM. Trimming at V came to 6 bases and at J to 5 bases, leaving 11 bases not matched to a gene. The CDR3 extends over 15 amino acids. The DNA of the CDR3 is TGTGCCAGCAGGTCTTGGGACAGGGTATTAAACGAGCAGTACTTC. This gives the protein CASRSWDRVLNEQYF.

The V and J genes are TRBV15 and TRBJ2-5, with D hard to call. Gene TRBJ2-7 matches the end of the DNA better, so the J call may be wrong. CDR3 length: 13 amino acids. CDR1 is LNHNV, CDR2 YYDKDF, per germline (reference sequence). The CDR3 region has the DNA TGTGCCACCAGCAGACCAGCAGGCTACGAGCAGTACTTC. It specifies CATSRPAGYEQYF.

This chain connects TRBV19 to TRBJ1-6; 7 bases agree with TRBD1. V lost 1 base, J lost 6 bases, and 0 bases stayed unmatched. The CDR3 is made up of 14 amino acids. Germline CDR1 and CDR2: LNHDA and SQIVND (reference sequence). The CDR3 nucleotides read TGTGCCAGTAGTATAGGGACAGGTAATTCACCCCTCCACTTT. It codes for CASSIGTGNSPLHF.

This chain links TRBV27 with TRBJ1-2, with D unresolved. The germline V and J ends were trimmed by 6 bases and 4 bases, with 21 bases remaining between them. Looked up from germline, CDR1 is MNHEY and CDR2 is SMNVEV (reference sequence). CDR3 length: 16 amino acids. In DNA form, the CDR3 reads TGTGCCAGCAGCTTCTTTTCAGGCACAAACAGCTATGGCTACACCTTC. Translation gives CASSFFSGTNSYGYTF.

The chain couples TRBV5-1 to TRBJ2-4; TRBD2 is a possible D gene (5 bases). Trimming left V 1 base short and J 2 bases short, with 10 bases between. The CDR3 length is 15 residues. Per germline, CDR1 SGHRS and CDR2 YFSETQ. DNA of the CDR3: TGCGCCAGCAGCTTGTTTCCGGACTCCAAAAACATTCAGTACTTC. Translating it yields CASSLFPDSKNIQYF. The whole variable domain, remainder taken from reference TRBV5-1 and TRBJ2-4, is KAGVTQTPRYLIKTRGQQVTLSCSPISGHRSVSWYQQTPGQGLQFLFEYFSETQRNKGNFPGRFSGRQFSNSRSEMNVSTLELGDSALYLCASSLFPDSKNIQYFGAGTRLSVL.

The chain has TRBV27 and TRBJ2-7; tentatively, D is TRBD2 (6 bases). The CDR3 runs 16 residues. Deletions cut 0 bases from V and 2 bases from J, with 14 bases between. Germline V CDR1 and CDR2: MNHEY, SMNVEV (reference sequence). CDR3 sequence reads: CASSLSRLGTTYEQYF. CDR3 DNA sequence: TGTGCCAGCAGTTTATCGAGACTAGGCACCACCTACGAGCAGTACTTC.